This entry lists 23 T cell receptor beta chains sequenced from one sample in a study of cytomegalovirus exposure and HLA in healthy donors. A multiplex PCR was run with 60 Vbeta primers and 13 Jbeta primers. TCRdb's copy holds only in-frame clones and misses some; the assay was immunoSEQ multiplex PCR. The sample has about 160,000 clones; 65% to 85% are singletons. Sequencing was done on a sample of PBMCs. Receptors originate from a boy aged 2-9 years in good health and CMV-seronegative.

The rearrangement uses TRBV30 and TRBJ1-1, with 8 bases identical to TRBD1. This CDR3 has 17 amino acids. CDR1 is GTSNPN, CDR2 SVGIG, per germline (reference sequence). The V and J ends lost 3 bases and 1 base, in that order; junction bases with no gene match: 13. The CDR3 DNA sequence: TGTGCCTGGAGCCCCCCCCCGCCAGGGGGCAAGAACACTGAAGCTTTCTTT. Translated, it gives CAWSPPPPGGKNTEAFF. The whole variable domain, remainder taken from reference TRBV30 and TRBJ1-1, is SQTIHQWPATLVQPVGSPLSLECTVEGTSNPNLYWYRQAAGRGLQLLFYSVGIGQISSEVPQNLSASRPQDRQFILSSKKLLLSDSGFYLCAWSPPPPGGKNTEAFFGQGTRLTVV.

V is TRBV30 and J is TRBJ1-6, with D unresolved. Trimming left V 0 bases short and J 7 bases short, with 7 bases between. The CDR3 spans 13 residues. Germline CDR1 GTSNPN, CDR2 SVGIG (reference sequence). The CDR3 DNA is TGTGCCTGGAGTGTGGCAGTAAATTCACCCCTCCACTTT. It specifies CAWSVAVNSPLHF.

CDR3 sequence reads: CASSRAGTGANEAFF. CDR3 in DNA: TGCGCCAGCAGCCGAGCCGGGACAGGGGCGAATGAAGCTTTCTTT. The chain is built from TRBV4-1 and TRBJ1-1, with TRBD1 identical over 10 bases. CDR3 length equals 15 residues. Germline V gene data show CDR1 as MGHRA and CDR2 as YSYEKL. V lost 4 bases to trimming and J lost 7 bases; unmatched junction nucleotides: 9.

J is TRBJ2-5 and V is TRBV19, with a possible D match to TRBD1 (6 bases). The CDR3 contains 14 residues. Trimming took 0 bases from V and 6 from J, leaving 11 bases between them. Germline CDR1 LNHDA, CDR2 SQIVND (reference sequence). The CDR3 sequence is CASSIDHRVQTQYF. CDR3 bases: TGTGCCAGTAGTATAGACCACAGGGTGCAGACCCAGTACTTC.

The rearrangement links TRBV28 to TRBJ1-2, with TRBD1 matching 8 bases. This CDR3 is 13 amino acids long. Unmatched junction bases numbered 13, after V lost 10 bases and J lost 9 bases. Germline V CDR1 and CDR2: MDHEN, SYDVKM. The CDR3: CATPTPGGSSYTF. As DNA, the CDR3 is TGTGCCACCCCGACCCCAGGGGGCTCTAGCTACACCTTC.

The genes are TRBV5-6 and TRBJ2-3; maybe TRBD2 (6 bases). Germline CDR1 and CDR2: SGHDT and YYEEEE. The CDR3 consists of 13 residues. V dropped 2 bases and J dropped 11 bases, with 15 bases sitting between them. In DNA, the CDR3 is TGTGCCAGCAGCTTAGGAAATAGCGGAGTGCAGTATTTT. Its translation is CASSLGNSGVQYF.

A remark on this clone: The sample carries other DNA sequences with the same CDR3. Here the CDR3 reads CASSRGQINTGELFF. Here the CDR3 DNA reads TGTGCCAGCAGCCGCGGACAGATTAACACCGGGGAGCTGTTTTTT. V usage is TRBV11-2 and J usage is TRBJ2-2, with a weak D call TRBD1 (6 bases). The ends were cut back, 5 bases at V and 2 bases at J, with 12 bases in the middle. This CDR3 comprises 15 residues. Germline CDR1 and CDR2: SGHAT and FQNNGV.

This chain uses TRBV29-1 with TRBJ2-7; 7 nucleotides align to TRBD2. J was trimmed by 1 base and V by 7 bases; bases with no gene match: 7. This CDR3 is 13 amino acids long. Germline values: CDR1 SQVTM, CDR2 ANQGSEA. CDR3 sequence (DNA): TGCAGCGCCCGGGGGGACTTTTCCTACGAGCAGTACTTC. It encodes CSARGDFSYEQYF.

J is TRBJ2-1 and V is TRBV5-1; 7 nucleotides agree with TRBD1. Germline V gene sequence: CDR1 SGHRS, CDR2 YFSETQ. CDR3 length equals 14 residues. J lost 11 bases, V lost 1 base, and 9 bases had no gene match. The CDR3 coding sequence is TGCGCCAGCAGCTTGCCCACCCAGGGACAGCAGCAGTTCTTC. It codes for CASSLPTQGQQQFF.

The rearrangement links TRBV5-4 to TRBJ1-2, with 8 bases matching TRBD1. V lost 0 bases and J lost 0; bases outside the gene matches: 7. This CDR3 has 17 amino acids. Germline lookup yields CDR1 SGHNT and CDR2 YYREEE (reference sequence). This CDR3 reads CASSLEGDRRTNYGYTF. The CDR3 DNA sequence: TGTGCCAGCAGCTTGGAGGGGGACAGGCGTACTAACTATGGCTACACCTTC.

The J gene is TRBJ1-3, the V gene TRBV28, with D unresolved. Trimming removed 5 bases from V and 0 bases from J, with 11 bases in between. Germline assignment: CDR1 MDHEN and CDR2 SYDVKM. This CDR3 has 15 residues. The CDR3 spells CASSPGSVSGNTIYF. The CDR3, as DNA: TGTGCCAGCAGTCCGGGGTCCGTCTCTGGAAACACCATATATTTT.

The rearrangement links TRBV7-2 to TRBJ2-7; a weak D match, TRBD2 (5 bases). This CDR3 has 17 residues. V shed 1 base and J shed 5 bases, with 21 bases lying between them. Germline CDR1 reads SGHTA; CDR2 reads FQGNSA. The CDR3 sequence: CASSLGSGLLFGNEQYF. In nucleotides, the CDR3 is TGTGCCAGCAGCTTAGGTTCAGGCCTTCTTTTCGGGAACGAGCAGTACTTC. Full variable domain (rest looked up from reference TRBV7-2 and TRBJ2-7): GAGVSQSPSNKVTEKGKDVELRCDPISGHTALYWYRQSLGQGLEFLIYFQGNSAPDKSGLPSDRFSAERTGGSVSTLTIQRTQQEDSAVYLCASSLGSGLLFGNEQYFGPGTRLTVT.

The genes are TRBV9 and TRBJ1-1; TRBD1 matches 10 bases. The trim removed 0 bases at V and 7 bases at J, leaving 12 bases unmatched. CDR1 SGDLS and CDR2 YYNGEE come from the germline V gene. CDR3 length: 17 residues. In nucleotides, the CDR3 is TGTGCCAGCAGCGTAGAGGGGACAGGGGATTCCAACGGTGAAGCTTTCTTT. Amino acids: CASSVEGTGDSNGEAFF. The full variable domain, completed using reference TRBV9 and TRBJ1-1, is DSGVTQTPKHLITATGQRVTLRCSPRSGDLSVYWYQQSLDQGLQFLIQYYNGEERAKGNILERFSAQQFPDLHSELNLSSLELGDSALYFCASSVEGTGDSNGEAFFGQGTRLTVV.

This clone was counted only a few times. V and J are TRBV19 and TRBJ1-3, with D hard to call. This CDR3 contains 18 residues. The germline V and J ends were trimmed by 3 bases and 0 bases, with 18 bases remaining between them. Germline V CDR1 and CDR2: LNHDA, SQIVND (reference sequence). The CDR3 coding sequence is TGTGCCAGTAGTATGGGTGAGGCGCGTACCGGCTCTGGAAACACCATATATTTT. It is translated as CASSMGEARTGSGNTIYF. Looking up the rest from reference TRBV19 and TRBJ1-3 gives the full variable domain: DGGITQSPKYLFRKEGQNVTLSCEQNLNHDAMYWYRQDPGQGLRLIYYSQIVNDFQKGDIAEGYSVSREKKESFPLTVTSAQKNPTAFYLCASSMGEARTGSGNTIYFGEGSWLTVV.

Only a few counts were recorded for this clone. The rearrangement links TRBV25-1 to TRBJ1-6; D is uncertain. Deletions cut 4 bases from V and 7 bases from J, with 8 bases between. The CDR3 runs to 13 residues. Germline CDR1 is MGHDK and CDR2 is SYGVNS. The CDR3 is CASSVNINSPLHF. The CDR3 nucleotides read TGTGCCAGCAGTGTAAACATCAATTCACCCCTCCACTTT.

The gene calls are TRBV2 and TRBJ2-7; no clear D. V was clipped by 6 bases and J by 0 bases, with 6 bases between them. Looked up from germline, CDR1 is SNHLY and CDR2 is FYNNEI. The CDR3 runs to 12 residues. CDR3: CASRSSSYEQYF. The CDR3 DNA reads TGTGCCAGCAGATCTTCCTCCTACGAGCAGTACTTC.

This clone was detected a few times. The chain recombines TRBV5-8 with TRBJ1-5; 9 nucleotides line up with TRBD1. J gave up 3 bases and V 3 bases, and 7 bases lay outside the gene matches. The CDR3 totals 16 residues. Germline CDR1 and CDR2: SGHTS and YDEGEE. DNA of the CDR3: TGTGCCAGCAGCTCGGGGACAGGGAATACCAATCAGCCCCAGCATTTT. Translated: CASSSGTGNTNQPQHF.

The V gene is TRBV13, the J gene TRBJ1-2; D perhaps matches TRBD1 (6 bases). Germline V gives CDR1 PRHDT, CDR2 FYEKMQ (reference sequence). This CDR3 region has 14 residues. Trimming stripped 4 bases from V and 4 bases from J, with 13 bases between. This CDR3 reads CASSYRVFGYGYTF. The CDR3 coding sequence is TGTGCCAGCAGCTACAGGGTTTTTGGCTATGGCTACACCTTC.

The CDR3 DNA sequence: TGTGCCAGCAGCGCGGGGGGGATCAAGAACACTGAAGCTTTCTTT. Its protein is CASSAGGIKNTEAFF. The chain couples TRBV5-4 to TRBJ1-1; possibly TRBD1 for D (5 bases). The V end lost 4 bases, the J end lost 1 base, and 14 bases lay between the germline ends. Germline V gives CDR1 SGHNT, CDR2 YYREEE (reference sequence). The CDR3 contains 15 residues.

The chain carries TRBV6-5 and TRBJ1-1; 8 bases are a match to TRBD1. The CDR3 sequence is 13 residues long. V lost 5 bases and J lost 5; bases outside the gene matches: 4. The V gene's germline CDR1 is MNHEY and CDR2 SVGAGI. The CDR3 nucleotides are TGTGCCAGCAGTAAACGGACAGGGACTGAAGCTTTCTTT. Translation gives CASSKRTGTEAFF.

This sequence joins TRBV28 and TRBJ2-7; D is ambiguous. Germline V gene data show CDR1 as MDHEN and CDR2 as SYDVKM. The V end lost 5 bases, the J end lost 4 bases, and 15 bases lay between the germline ends. There are 14 residues in the CDR3. As DNA, the CDR3 is TGTGCCAGCAGTCCCCTTCCAGACTCTTACGAGCAGTACTTC. This codes for CASSPLPDSYEQYF.

The chain is built from TRBV9 and TRBJ1-6; 7 bases map to TRBD1. V lost 4 bases to trimming and J lost 10 bases; unmatched junction nucleotides: 5. Per the germline V gene, CDR1 is SGDLS and CDR2 is YYNGEE. This CDR3 is 13 amino acids long. For the CDR3, the DNA is TGTGCCAGCAGCTATGACAGGGACTCACCCCTCCACTTT. Translated, it gives CASSYDRDSPLHF.

This clone was counted once. V is TRBV13 and J is TRBJ2-2; D may be TRBD1 (6 bases). The length of the CDR3 is 12 residues. Between the trimmed V and J ends, which lost 5 bases and 10 bases, there was a span of 11 bases. Per the germline V gene, CDR1 is PRHDT and CDR2 is FYEKMQ (reference sequence). The CDR3 spells CASSLTGTELFF. For the CDR3, the DNA is TGTGCCAGCAGCCTAACAGGGACGGAGCTGTTTTTT.